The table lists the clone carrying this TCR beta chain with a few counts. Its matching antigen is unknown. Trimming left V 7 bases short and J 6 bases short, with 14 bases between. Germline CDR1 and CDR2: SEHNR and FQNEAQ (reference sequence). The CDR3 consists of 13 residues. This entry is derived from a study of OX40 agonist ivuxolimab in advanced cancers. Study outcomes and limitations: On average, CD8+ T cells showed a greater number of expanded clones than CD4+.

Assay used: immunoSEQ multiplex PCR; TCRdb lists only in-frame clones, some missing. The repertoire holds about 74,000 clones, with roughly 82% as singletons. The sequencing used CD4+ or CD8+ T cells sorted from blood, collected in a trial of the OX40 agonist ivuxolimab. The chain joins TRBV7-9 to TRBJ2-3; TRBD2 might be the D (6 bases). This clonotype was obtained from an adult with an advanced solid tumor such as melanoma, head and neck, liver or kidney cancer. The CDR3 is CASTPTTSDTQYF. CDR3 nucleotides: TGTGCCAGCACCCCTACAACTAGCGATACGCAGTATTTT.